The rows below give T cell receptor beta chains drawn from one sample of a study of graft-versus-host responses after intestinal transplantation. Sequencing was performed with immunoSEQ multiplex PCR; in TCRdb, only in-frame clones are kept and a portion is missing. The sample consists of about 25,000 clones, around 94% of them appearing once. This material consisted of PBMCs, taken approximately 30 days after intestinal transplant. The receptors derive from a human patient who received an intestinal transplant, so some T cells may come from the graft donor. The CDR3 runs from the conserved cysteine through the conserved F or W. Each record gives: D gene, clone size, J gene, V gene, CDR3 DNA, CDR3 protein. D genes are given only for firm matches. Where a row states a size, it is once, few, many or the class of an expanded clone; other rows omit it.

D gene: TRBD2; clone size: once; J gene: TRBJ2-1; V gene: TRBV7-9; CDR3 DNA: TGTGCCAGCAGCTTAGCGGGACTACCAACCGAGCAGTTCTTC; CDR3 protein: CASSLAGLPTEQFF
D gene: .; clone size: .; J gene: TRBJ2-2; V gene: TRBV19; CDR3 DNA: TGTGCCAGTAAGGGTTCCACCGGGGAGCTGTTTTTT; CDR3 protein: CASKGSTGELFF
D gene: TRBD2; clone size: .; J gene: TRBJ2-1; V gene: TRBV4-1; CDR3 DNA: TGCGCCAGCAGCCAACCCCGGGACTACCCCTACAATGAGCAGTTCTTC; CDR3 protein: CASSQPRDYPYNEQFF
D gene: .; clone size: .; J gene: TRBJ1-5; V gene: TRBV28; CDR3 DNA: TGTGCCAGCAGTTTACAGTATAGCAATCAGCCCCAGCATTTT; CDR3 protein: CASSLQYSNQPQHF
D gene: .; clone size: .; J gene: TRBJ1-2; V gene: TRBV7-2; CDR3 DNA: TGTGCCAGCAGCTTACCGGGGATTACCTATGGCTACACCTTC; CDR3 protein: CASSLPGITYGYTF
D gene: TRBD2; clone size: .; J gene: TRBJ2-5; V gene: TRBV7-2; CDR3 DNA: TGTGCCAGCAGCTTAGCTGGCGGGGGGAACCTCCAAGAGACCCAGTACTTC; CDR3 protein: CASSLAGGGNLQETQYF
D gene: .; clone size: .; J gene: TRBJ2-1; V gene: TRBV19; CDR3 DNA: TGTGCCAGTGGTATCTATTCTAGCTCCTACAATGAGCAGTTCTTC; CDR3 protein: CASGIYSSSYNEQFF
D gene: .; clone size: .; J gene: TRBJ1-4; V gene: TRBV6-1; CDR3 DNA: TGTGCCAGCAGTGAAGGACAGCCTTTTAATGAAAAACTGTTTTTT; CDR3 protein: CASSEGQPFNEKLFF
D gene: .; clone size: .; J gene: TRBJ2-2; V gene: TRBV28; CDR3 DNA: TGTGCCAGCAGTTTATTAGGGGGGCCTCACACCGGGGAGCTGTTTTTT; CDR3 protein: CASSLLGGPHTGELFF
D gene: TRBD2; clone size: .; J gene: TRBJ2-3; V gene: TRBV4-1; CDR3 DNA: TGCGCCAGCAGTGACCGTAGCGGGAGGGCGGTAGATACGCAGTATTTT; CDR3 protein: CASSDRSGRAVDTQYF
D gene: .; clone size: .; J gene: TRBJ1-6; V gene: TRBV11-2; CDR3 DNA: TGTGCCAGCAGCTTAGCGGGCAGGCAAGATTCACCCCTCCACTTT; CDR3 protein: CASSLAGRQDSPLHF